A single sample gave rise to the 24 T cell receptor beta chains below, sequenced in a study of cytomegalovirus exposure and HLA in healthy donors. With 60 Vbeta and 13 Jbeta primers, the PCR was carried out. Assay used: immunoSEQ multiplex PCR; TCRdb lists only in-frame clones, some missing. The sample table includes about 88,000 clones. Sample: PBMCs. The source of these receptors is a girl aged 10 to 17 in good health and CMV-seropositive.

V is TRBV12-5 and J is TRBJ2-1; TRBD2 is a possible D gene (6 bases). Germline CDR1 and CDR2: LGHNT and FRNRAP. The CDR3 covers 12 residues. With 6 bases removed from V and 11 bases from J, the gap between germline ends came to 14 bases. The CDR3: CASGDAGPKQFF. The DNA of the CDR3 is TGTGCTAGTGGCGACGCGGGGCCCAAGCAGTTCTTC.

This rearrangement joins TRBV5-1 to TRBJ2-3; 10 bases match TRBD1. Looked up from germline, CDR1 is SGHRS and CDR2 is YFSETQ. This CDR3 has 14 amino acids. Trimming at V came to 4 bases and at J to 3 bases, leaving 2 bases not matched to a gene. The CDR3 coding sequence is TGCGCCAGCAGCGTGGGACAGGGGACAGATACGCAGTATTTT. It codes for CASSVGQGTDTQYF. The full variable domain, its missing parts supplied by reference TRBV5-1 and TRBJ2-3, is KAGVTQTPRYLIKTRGQQVTLSCSPISGHRSVSWYQQTPGQGLQFLFEYFSETQRNKGNFPGRFSGRQFSNSRSEMNVSTLELGDSALYLCASSVGQGTDTQYFGPGTRLTVL.

This chain links TRBV12-5 with TRBJ1-2; 7 bases align to TRBD1. Looked up from germline, CDR1 is LGHNT and CDR2 is FRNRAP. V dropped 7 bases and J dropped 7; count of bases not matched to a gene: 12. This CDR3 spans 14 amino acids. As DNA, the CDR3 is TGTGCTAGTGCCCAAACAGGACAGGAATCTGGCTACACCTTC. Amino acids: CASAQTGQESGYTF. Based on the CDR3 plus reference TRBV12-5 and TRBJ1-2, the full variable domain is DARVTQTPRHKVTEMGQEVTMRCQPILGHNTVFWYRQTMMQGLELLAYFRNRAPLDDSGMPKDRFSAEMPDATLATLKIQPSEPRDSAVYFCASAQTGQESGYTFGSGTRLTVV.

The chain recombines TRBV7-2 with TRBJ2-1; 8 bases are shared with TRBD2. Germline CDR1 and CDR2: SGHTA and FQGNSA. Losses at the gene ends were 4 bases for V and 6 bases for J; bases not matched to a gene: 11. The CDR3 is 16 amino acids. The CDR3 bases are TGTGCCAGCAGCTCCTCCGGGACTAGGGAGGGCAATGAGCAGTTCTTC. Translation: CASSSSGTREGNEQFF. The whole variable domain, remainder taken from reference TRBV7-2 and TRBJ2-1, is GAGVSQSPSNKVTEKGKDVELRCDPISGHTALYWYRQSLGQGLEFLIYFQGNSAPDKSGLPSDRFSAERTGGSVSTLTIQRTQQEDSAVYLCASSSSGTREGNEQFFGPGTRLTVL.

The DNA for the CDR3 is TGTGCCAGCAGCTCGGGACAGGGCCTAGGGCCCCAGCATTTT. As protein: CASSSGQGLGPQHF. This chain connects TRBV11-2 to TRBJ1-5, with TRBD1 matching 9 bases. The CDR3 loop spans 14 amino acids. Germline lookup yields CDR1 SGHAT and CDR2 FQNNGV. Trimming cost V 4 bases and J 9 bases; bases outside gene matches: 7.

The chain combines TRBV6-5 with TRBJ1-1; the D gene is possibly TRBD1 (5 bases). V gave up 1 base and J gave up 3 bases, with 12 bases separating them. The V gene's germline CDR1 is MNHEY and CDR2 SVGAGI. The CDR3 runs 15 residues. DNA for the CDR3: TGTGCCAGCAGTTACTACACCCGGGGGGACACTGAAGCTTTCTTT. As protein: CASSYYTRGDTEAFF.

The V call is TRBV25-1, the J call TRBJ2-1, with a tentative D call TRBD1 (6 bases). The germline gives CDR1 MGHDK, CDR2 SYGVNS. The V end lost 3 bases, the J end lost 4 bases, and 10 bases lay between the germline ends. There are 14 residues in the CDR3. CDR3 coding DNA: TGTGCCAGCAGTGACACAGGGACGTACAATGAGCAGTTCTTC. It translates to CASSDTGTYNEQFF.

The genes are TRBV7-6 and TRBJ2-3; tentative D call: TRBD1 (5 bases). The CDR3 is made up of 13 amino acids. Germline CDR1 and CDR2: SGHVS and FNYEAQ. With 3 bases removed from V and 2 bases from J, the gap between germline ends came to 6 bases. The CDR3 protein is CASSLDITDTQYF. CDR3 DNA: TGTGCCAGCAGCTTGGACATCACAGATACGCAGTATTTT.

The rearrangement joins TRBV7-3 to TRBJ2-1; 7 bases map to TRBD1. CDR1 SGHTA and CDR2 FQGTGA come from the germline V gene. Germline trimming cut 0 bases from V and 14 bases from J; bases unmatched to any gene: 4. CDR3 length equals 12 residues. DNA of the CDR3: TGTGCCAGCAGCTTAACCGACAGGGAGAAGTTCTTC. Protein sequence: CASSLTDREKFF.

The V gene is TRBV19, the J gene TRBJ2-7, with 10 bases matching TRBD2. V shed 5 bases, J shed 2 bases, and the junction held 6 bases outside the gene matches. The CDR3 contains 15 residues. CDR1 is LNHDA, CDR2 SQIVND, per germline (reference sequence). CDR3 DNA: TGTGCCAGTAGTTCGGGACTAGCGCCGGCCTACGAGCAGTACTTC. The encoded protein is CASSSGLAPAYEQYF.

This rearrangement joins TRBV5-1 to TRBJ1-2, with D uncertain. V was cut by 2 bases and J by 7 bases, with 12 bases left in between. CDR1 and CDR2 from the germline V gene are SGHRS and YFSETQ. This CDR3 region has 13 residues. CDR3 in amino acids: CASSFEGGTGYTF. CDR3 sequence (DNA): TGCGCCAGCAGCTTTGAGGGAGGAACTGGCTACACCTTC.

Written as DNA, the CDR3 is TGTGCCAGCAGCGTAGGGGGACAGATGAGCACAGATACGCAGTATTTT. Translating gives CASSVGGQMSTDTQYF. This rearrangement joins TRBV9 to TRBJ2-3, with 7 bases that match TRBD1. V gave up 0 bases and J gave up 0 bases; unmatched junction bases: 4. The length of the CDR3 is 16 residues. Germline assignment: CDR1 SGDLS and CDR2 YYNGEE.

This CDR3 reads CASSTVTYNEQFF. The CDR3 nucleotides are TGTGCCAGTAGTACGGTCACCTACAATGAGCAGTTCTTC. The chain links TRBV19 to TRBJ2-1; D ambiguous. The V end lost 4 bases, the J end lost 2 bases, and 6 bases lay between the germline ends. Germline assignment: CDR1 LNHDA and CDR2 SQIVND (reference sequence). The CDR3 consists of 13 residues.

The chain carries TRBV11-2 and TRBJ2-2, with D possibly being TRBD2 (5 bases). The CDR3 length is 15 residues. Between the trimmed V and J ends, which lost 5 bases and 5 bases, there was a span of 15 bases. The V gene's germline CDR1 is SGHAT and CDR2 FQNNGV. This chain's CDR3 is CASSPPGRGTGELFF. In DNA form, the CDR3 reads TGTGCCAGCAGCCCTCCCGGGCGAGGGACCGGGGAGCTGTTTTTT.

V is TRBV9 and J is TRBJ1-4; possible D gene TRBD1, 5 bases. CDR3 size: 15 residues. The V and J ends lost 0 bases and 2 bases respectively, with 8 bases between them. The germline CDR1 and CDR2 sequences are SGDLS and YYNGEE. The CDR3 region has the DNA TGTGCCAGCAGCGTAGATGGGGGGACTAATGAAAAACTGTTTTTT. It specifies CASSVDGGTNEKLFF. Using reference TRBV9 and TRBJ1-4 for the parts outside the CDR3, the full variable domain is DSGVTQTPKHLITATGQRVTLRCSPRSGDLSVYWYQQSLDQGLQFLIQYYNGEERAKGNILERFSAQQFPDLHSELNLSSLELGDSALYFCASSVDGGTNEKLFFGSGTQLSVL.

The chain carries TRBV10-3 and TRBJ2-5; 8 bases are shared with TRBD1. The ends lost 6 bases at V and 2 bases at J; junction bases unmatched: 5. The CDR3 consists of 14 residues. Germline lookup yields CDR1 ENHRY and CDR2 SYGVKD. Here the CDR3 reads CAIRPTGEQETQYF. CDR3 sequence (DNA): TGTGCCATCAGACCGACAGGGGAACAAGAGACCCAGTACTTC.

The chain couples TRBV29-1 to TRBJ2-3, with D possibly matching TRBD2 (5 bases). Germline V gene lookup returns CDR1 SQVTM and CDR2 ANQGSEA. This CDR3 comprises 12 residues. V dropped 7 bases and J dropped 5 bases, with 13 bases sitting between them. As DNA, the CDR3 is TGCAGCGGGAGACTCCGGGGAGATACGCAGTATTTT. Protein product: CSGRLRGDTQYF.

The chain recombines TRBV4-2 with TRBJ2-5, with 16 bases lining up with TRBD2. The CDR3 contains 18 residues. Germline CDR1 is LGHNA and CDR2 is YNFKEQ. Trimming took 2 bases from V and 3 from J; bases not matched to a gene: 6. The CDR3 DNA reads TGTGCCAGCAGCCAATCGGGACTAGCGGGGGGGTCTGAAGAGACCCAGTACTTC. Amino acid sequence: CASSQSGLAGGSEETQYF.

V is TRBV29-1 and J is TRBJ2-1; TRBD1 is a possible D gene (6 bases). V was clipped by 6 bases and J by 2 bases, with 11 bases between them. There are 13 residues in the CDR3. Germline V gives CDR1 SQVTM, CDR2 ANQGSEA. The CDR3 sequence: CSVATGTYNEQFF. CDR3 nucleotide sequence: TGCAGCGTAGCCACAGGGACCTACAATGAGCAGTTCTTC.

This chain links TRBV9 with TRBJ1-1; 8 bases match TRBD1. This CDR3 is 14 amino acids long. J was trimmed by 3 bases and V by 0 bases; bases with no gene match: 1. Germline V gene sequence: CDR1 SGDLS, CDR2 YYNGEE. The CDR3 bases are TGTGCCAGCAGCGTAGCGGACAGGGACACTGAAGCTTTCTTT. Translated, it gives CASSVADRDTEAFF.

J is TRBJ1-5 and V is TRBV7-8; D may be TRBD1 (6 bases). The germline CDR1 and CDR2 sequences are SGHVS and FQNEAQ. V lost 1 base and J lost 4, with 14 bases in between. The CDR3 loop spans 16 amino acids. CDR3 sequence reads: CASSLVLEGGNQPQHF. CDR3 coding DNA: TGTGCCAGCAGCTTAGTTTTGGAGGGGGGGAATCAGCCCCAGCATTTT.

The chain employs TRBV6-1 and TRBJ2-1; 8 bases match TRBD2. CDR1 and CDR2 (germline): MNHNS, SASEGT. Trimming at V came to 8 bases and at J to 1 base, leaving 7 bases not matched to a gene. This CDR3 contains 15 residues. For the CDR3, the DNA is TGTGCCAGCCGACGGGAGGGACGATCCTACAATGAGCAGTTCTTC. Its protein product is CASRREGRSYNEQFF.

The chain has TRBV7-9 and TRBJ2-7; TRBD2 is a possible D gene (6 bases). The germline V gene encodes CDR1 SEHNR and CDR2 FQNEAQ (reference sequence). CDR3 length equals 18 residues. The V end lost 1 base, the J end lost 1 base, and 20 bases lay between the germline ends. The CDR3, as DNA: TGTGCCAGCAGCTTAGGTGAGCGCGCGGGGAACGTGTCCTACGAGCAGTACGTC. This sequence encodes CASSLGERAGNVSYEQYV.

As DNA, the CDR3 is TGTGCCAGCAGCGTCCAGGCGTGGCCCAGGGGCGGAGAGACCCAGTACTTC. Translation: CASSVQAWPRGGETQYF. This chain links TRBV9 with TRBJ2-5; D is perhaps TRBD1 (6 bases). Trimming pared 2 bases from V and 4 bases from J, leaving 21 bases between. Looked up from germline, CDR1 is SGDLS and CDR2 is YYNGEE. The CDR3 has 17 amino acids.